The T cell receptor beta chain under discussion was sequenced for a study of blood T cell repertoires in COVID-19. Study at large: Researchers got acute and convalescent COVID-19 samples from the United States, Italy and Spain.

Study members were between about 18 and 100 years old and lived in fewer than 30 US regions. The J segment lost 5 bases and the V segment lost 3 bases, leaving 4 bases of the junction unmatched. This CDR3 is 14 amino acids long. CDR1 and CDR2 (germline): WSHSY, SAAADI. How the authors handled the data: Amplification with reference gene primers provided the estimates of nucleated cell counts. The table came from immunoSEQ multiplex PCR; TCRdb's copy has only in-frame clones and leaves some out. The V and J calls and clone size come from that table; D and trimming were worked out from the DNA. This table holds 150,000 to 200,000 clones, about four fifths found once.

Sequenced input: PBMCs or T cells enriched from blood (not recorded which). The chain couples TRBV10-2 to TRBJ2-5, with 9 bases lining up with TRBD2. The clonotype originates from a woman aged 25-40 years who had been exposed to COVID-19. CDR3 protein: CASSDLAGRETQYF. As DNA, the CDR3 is TGCGCCAGCAGTGACCTAGCGGGGCGGGAGACCCAGTACTTC.